Listed below are T cell receptor beta chains from one sample, sequenced in a study of blood T cell repertoires in COVID-19. TCRdb's table, derived via immunoSEQ multiplex PCR, lists solely in-frame clones and lacks some. This sample carries 390,000 or so clones, 70% to 90% of them seen once, and the ten largest clones take about 9.4%. Sequencing was done on a sample of peripheral blood. The source of these receptors is a woman in her thirties with COVID-19, enrolled during active disease. Both conserved end residues are part of each CDR3. A D gene is named only where the DNA matches it firmly. Clone size is shown for a subset of rows, as once, few, many or a class of expanded clone.

d_call j_call v_call clone_size cdr3_nt cdr3_aa
TRBD1 TRBJ2-3 TRBV7-9 - TGTGCCAGCAGCCCTCAGCCCAGGGGGACAGATACGCAGTATTTT CASSPQPRGTDTQYF
TRBD2 TRBJ2-7 TRBV7-9 - TGTGCCAGCAGCTGGGCTAGCGGGACCCCGGGGGAGCAGTACTTC CASSWASGTPGEQYF
TRBD2 TRBJ2-5 TRBV5-4 - TGTGCCAGCAGCTTGGGACTAGCGGGAGGAGAGACCCAGTACTTC CASSLGLAGGETQYF
TRBD1 TRBJ2-5 TRBV6-2/TRBV6-3 - TGTGCCAGCAGCCCACTAATAGGACAGGGTGGGGAGACCCAGTACTTC CASSPLIGQGGETQYF
- TRBJ1-1 TRBV29-1 once TGCAGCGTGGGTCAACAGGGTAGGGGCACTGAAGCTTTCTTT CSVGQQGRGTEAFF
TRBD1 TRBJ1-4 TRBV2 few TGTGCCAGCAGTTCCGGGACAGGGGTTTGGGCTAATGAAAAACTGTTTTTT CASSSGTGVWANEKLFF
TRBD1 TRBJ1-2 TRBV19 few TGTGCCAGTACGGGACAGGGGGCGCGAGCGTATGGCTACACCTTC CASTGQGARAYGYTF
- TRBJ2-7 TRBV7-8 once TGTGCCAGCAGCAAACCCAGGGGGGCCTACGAGCAGTACTTC CASSKPRGAYEQYF
- TRBJ2-3 TRBV12-3/TRBV12-4 - TGTGCCAGCATAACCAGGGGAGATACGCAGTATTTT CASITRGDTQYF
- TRBJ2-5 TRBV25-1 - TGTGCCAGCAGTGATGAAGGGAGGGAGACCCAGTACTTC CASSDEGRETQYF
TRBD1 TRBJ2-4 TRBV3-1/TRBV3-2 - TGTGCCAGCAGCTTCTCGGACAGGGGAGCCAAAAACATTCAGTACTTC CASSFSDRGAKNIQYF
TRBD2 TRBJ2-1 TRBV27 - TGTGCCAGCAGACTCGGGACTAGCGGGAGTGGTTTGAATGAGCAGTTCTTC CASRLGTSGSGLNEQFF
TRBD1 TRBJ1-1 TRBV18 - TGTGCCAGCTCCGGGACAGCAAGGAACACTGAAGCTTTCTTT CASSGTARNTEAFF
- TRBJ1-4 TRBV6-7 - TGTGCCAGCCCCGTCTCTAGCAAGGGGGATGAAAAACTGTTTTTT CASPVSSKGDEKLFF
- TRBJ2-5 TRBV7-9 - TGTGCCAGCAGTTTCGACAGTAGAGAGACCCAGTACTTC CASSFDSRETQYF
TRBD1 TRBJ1-1 TRBV5-1 - TGCGCCAGCAGCTTGGATTCGACAGGGGTGAACACTGAAGCTTTCTTT CASSLDSTGVNTEAFF
TRBD2 TRBJ2-1 TRBV3-1/TRBV3-2 - TGTGCCAGCAGCCAAGGGACTAGCTTGCATGAGCAGTTCTTC CASSQGTSLHEQFF
- TRBJ1-2 TRBV19 - TGTGCCAGTAGTATCGAAGGGGCGCCAAATGGCTACACCTTC CASSIEGAPNGYTF
- TRBJ2-3 TRBV2 - TGTGCCAGCACCCCCGAGGTAACAGATACGCAGTATTTT CASTPEVTDTQYF
- TRBJ1-2 TRBV28 - TGTGCCAGCAGTTTCTCCGGAGGGGTTTTTGGCTACACCTTC CASSFSGGVFGYTF
- TRBJ1-1 TRBV11-2 - TGTGCCAGCATCCCCGTGGGACAACTCATGAACACTGAAGCTTTCTTT CASIPVGQLMNTEAFF
TRBD1 TRBJ1-5 TRBV5-6 - TGTGCCAGCAGCGTGGGACAGGCAAATCAGCCCCAGCATTTT CASSVGQANQPQHF
- TRBJ2-3 TRBV24-1 - TGTGCCACCAGTGAACCCCCGGGGGTCTCAGATACGCAGTATTTT CATSEPPGVSDTQYF
- TRBJ2-7 TRBV5-1 - TGCGCCAGCAAGGGGGCCTACGAGCAGTACTTC CASKGAYEQYF
TRBD2 TRBJ2-1 TRBV3-1/TRBV3-2 - TGTGCCAGCAGTCGAAGCGGGGCGGGGGGTCGTAATGAGCAGTTCTTC CASSRSGAGGRNEQFF
- TRBJ1-6 TRBV3-1/TRBV3-2 - TGTGCCAGCAGCCAAGAGAGGACGGGGGGTTTTTATAATTCACCCCTCCACTTT CASSQERTGGFYNSPLHF
- TRBJ1-2 TRBV5-5 - TGTGCCAGCAGCGGCGGGGCTAACTATGGCTACACCTTC CASSGGANYGYTF
- TRBJ1-6 TRBV10-2 - TGCGCCAGCAGTGAACGGCAGGGGCTTTCACCCCTCCACTTT CASSERQGLSPLHF
- TRBJ1-1 TRBV29-1 - TGCAGCGTTGGGTGGGGGGAAGCGAACACTGAAGCTTTCTTT CSVGWGEANTEAFF
- TRBJ2-7 TRBV2 - TGTGCCAGCAGTGAAGAACTAGGCCTTACCTACGAGCAGTACTTC CASSEELGLTYEQYF
- TRBJ1-4 TRBV11-1 - TGTGCCAGCCAACGGTCCTGGAATGAAAAACTGTTTTTT CASQRSWNEKLFF
TRBD2 TRBJ2-2 TRBV6-5 few TGTGCCAGCGGCTACCGGGGGGACACCGGGGAGCTGTTTTTT CASGYRGDTGELFF
TRBD1 TRBJ2-1 TRBV28 - TGTGCCAGCAACACTCCCGGGACAGGGGGCTTTTATGAGCAGTTCTTC CASNTPGTGGFYEQFF
TRBD1 TRBJ2-7 TRBV19 - TGTGCCAGTAGTATCCTCGGACAGGGTAGCCACGAGCAGTACTTC CASSILGQGSHEQYF
TRBD1 TRBJ2-7 TRBV5-5 - TGTGCCAGCAGCCCGGGACAGATCCCCTACGAGCAGTACTTC CASSPGQIPYEQYF
TRBD2 TRBJ2-7 TRBV28 - TGTGCCAGCAGTTTACGACTAGCGGGATCCTACGAGCAGTACTTC CASSLRLAGSYEQYF
TRBD2 TRBJ2-1 TRBV27 - TGTGCCAGCAAAGCGGGAGGGTACAATGAGCAGTTCTTC CASKAGGYNEQFF
- TRBJ2-1 TRBV14 - TGTGCCAGCAGCCAAGCGGGGTCCTACAATGAGCAGTTCTTC CASSQAGSYNEQFF
- TRBJ2-7 TRBV11-2 - TGTGCCAGCATCTCGGAGCGGAGAAACCCCTACGAGCAGTACTTC CASISERRNPYEQYF
- TRBJ2-1 TRBV27 - TGTGCCAGCAGTCTCCGGGCCCGGGCGGGTAATGAGCAGTTCTTC CASSLRARAGNEQFF
TRBD1 TRBJ1-1 TRBV19 - TGTGCCAGTAGTATAGTCGAGGGACAGGGTGGAACTGAAGCTTTCTTT CASSIVEGQGGTEAFF
TRBD2 TRBJ2-5 TRBV28 - TGTGCCAGCAGTTTGGAGGGACTAGTATTGGATAAGACCCAGTACTTC CASSLEGLVLDKTQYF
TRBD2 TRBJ2-2 TRBV2 - TGTGCCAGCCGTGGACTAGCGGGAGGAGGCACCGGGGAGCTGTTTTTT CASRGLAGGGTGELFF
- TRBJ1-6 TRBV30 once TGTGCCTGGAGTGGGGACACCCATTCACCCCTCCACTTT CAWSGDTHSPLHF
TRBD1 TRBJ2-4 TRBV5-4 - TGTGCCAGCAGCTCTGCCTTACTGGGACAGACGTTC CASSSALLGQTF
TRBD2 TRBJ2-7 TRBV6-2/TRBV6-3 - TGTGCCAGCAGTTACTCGACATTAGCGGGATCCTACGAGCAGTACTTC CASSYSTLAGSYEQYF
- TRBJ2-7 TRBV30 - TGTGCCTGGAGTGTATGGGAGCTGGAGGGCGAGCAGTACTTC CAWSVWELEGEQYF
TRBD2 TRBJ2-2 TRBV10-3 - TGTGCCATCAGGTTACTAGCGGGAGCTGGGGAGCTGTTTTTT CAIRLLAGAGELFF
TRBD1 TRBJ2-5 TRBV6-5 - TGTGCCAGCAGTTACGGACAGGGACAAGAGACCCAGTACTTC CASSYGQGQETQYF
TRBD2 TRBJ2-3 TRBV7-9 - TGTGCCAGCAGCCCCCTGGGACTAGCGGGAATCACAGATACGCAGTATTTT CASSPLGLAGITDTQYF
- TRBJ2-3 TRBV5-6 - TGTGCCAGCAGCTTAGCTGGAGTATCAGATACGCAGTATTTT CASSLAGVSDTQYF
TRBD2 TRBJ2-1 TRBV7-9 - TGTGCCAGCAGCTTTTCGGCCGGGACTAGCGAGCAGTTCTTC CASSFSAGTSEQFF
- TRBJ2-1 TRBV7-3 - TGTGCCAGCAGCGCTATTGGACAGAATGAGCAGTTCTTC CASSAIGQNEQFF